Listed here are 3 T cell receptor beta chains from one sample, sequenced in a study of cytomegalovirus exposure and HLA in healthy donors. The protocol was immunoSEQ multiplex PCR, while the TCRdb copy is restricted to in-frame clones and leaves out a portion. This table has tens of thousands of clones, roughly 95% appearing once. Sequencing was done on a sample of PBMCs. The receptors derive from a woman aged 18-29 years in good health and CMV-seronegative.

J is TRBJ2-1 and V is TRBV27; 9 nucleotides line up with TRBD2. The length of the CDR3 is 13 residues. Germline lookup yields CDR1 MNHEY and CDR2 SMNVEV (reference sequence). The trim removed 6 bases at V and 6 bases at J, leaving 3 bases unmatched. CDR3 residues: CASSRLAVNEQFF. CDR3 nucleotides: TGTGCCAGCAGCCGACTAGCGGTCAATGAGCAGTTCTTC.

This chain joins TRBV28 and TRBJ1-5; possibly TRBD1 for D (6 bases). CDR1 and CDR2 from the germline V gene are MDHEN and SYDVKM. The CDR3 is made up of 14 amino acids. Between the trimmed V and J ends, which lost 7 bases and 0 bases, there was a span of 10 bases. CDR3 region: CASNTGISNQPQHF. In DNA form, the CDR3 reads TGTGCCAGCAATACAGGGATTAGCAATCAGCCCCAGCATTTT.

The chain's CDR3 is CAISAQGNAGELFF. The CDR3 region has the DNA TGTGCCATCAGTGCCCAGGGGAATGCCGGGGAGCTGTTTTTT. The V gene is TRBV10-3, the J gene TRBJ2-2, with D possibly TRBD1 on 6 matching bases. The CDR3 extends over 14 amino acids. V gave up 4 bases and J gave up 6 bases, with 12 bases separating them. Germline assignment: CDR1 ENHRY and CDR2 SYGVKD.